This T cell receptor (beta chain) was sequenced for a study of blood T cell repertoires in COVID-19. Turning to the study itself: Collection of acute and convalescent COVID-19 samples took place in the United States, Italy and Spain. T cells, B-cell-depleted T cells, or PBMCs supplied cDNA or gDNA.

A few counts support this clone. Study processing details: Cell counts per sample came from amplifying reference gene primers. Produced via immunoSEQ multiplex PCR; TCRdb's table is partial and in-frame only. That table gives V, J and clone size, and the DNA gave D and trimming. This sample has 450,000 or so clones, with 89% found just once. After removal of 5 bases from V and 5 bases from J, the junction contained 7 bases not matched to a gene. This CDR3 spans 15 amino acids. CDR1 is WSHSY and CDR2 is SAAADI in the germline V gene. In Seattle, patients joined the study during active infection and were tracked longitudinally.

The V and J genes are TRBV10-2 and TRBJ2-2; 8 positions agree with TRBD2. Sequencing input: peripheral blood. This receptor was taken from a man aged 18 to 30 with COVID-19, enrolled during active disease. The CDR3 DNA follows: TGCGCCAGCAGTCAAAAGGGACTAGAGACCGGGGAGCTGTTTTTT. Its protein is CASSQKGLETGELFF.